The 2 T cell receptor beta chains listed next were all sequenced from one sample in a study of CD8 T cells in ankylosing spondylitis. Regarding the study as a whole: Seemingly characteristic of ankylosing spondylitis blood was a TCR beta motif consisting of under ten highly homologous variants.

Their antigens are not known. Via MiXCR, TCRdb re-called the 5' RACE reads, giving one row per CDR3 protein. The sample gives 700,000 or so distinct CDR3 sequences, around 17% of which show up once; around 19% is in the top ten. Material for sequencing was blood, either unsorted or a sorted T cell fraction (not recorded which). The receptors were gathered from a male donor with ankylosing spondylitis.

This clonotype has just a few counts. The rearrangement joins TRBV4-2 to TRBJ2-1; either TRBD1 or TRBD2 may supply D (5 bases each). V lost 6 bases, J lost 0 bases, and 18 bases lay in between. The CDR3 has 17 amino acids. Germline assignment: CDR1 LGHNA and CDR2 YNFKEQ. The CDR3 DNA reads TGTGCCAGCAGGGGAAGAGGGGCTACAAGCTCCTACAATGAGCAGTTCTTC. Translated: CASRGRGATSSYNEQFF.

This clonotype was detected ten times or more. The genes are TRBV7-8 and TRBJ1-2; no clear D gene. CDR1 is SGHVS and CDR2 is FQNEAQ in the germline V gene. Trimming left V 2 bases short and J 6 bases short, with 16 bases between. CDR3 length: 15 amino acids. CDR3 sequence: CASSLWSDLRDGYTF. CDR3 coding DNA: TGTGCCAGCAGCTTATGGAGCGACCTAAGGGATGGCTACACCTTC.